Shown below are 28 T cell receptor beta chains from a single sample sequenced in a study of blood T cells in healthy people across ages. Next came a second PCR, run for roughly 6 to 11 cycles, which used a sample-barcoded 5' primer along with a J-beta primer mix. A single record per CDR3 protein comes from TCRdb applying MiXCR to the 5' RACE reads. The table has 1,300,000 or so distinct CDR3 sequences, approximately 63% seen once. Sequences were obtained from blood. The source of these receptors is a man aged 18 to 29 in good health.

This clonotype occurred once. The rearrangement links TRBV20-1 to TRBJ1-2, with D perhaps TRBD1 (5 bases). V was shortened by 7 bases and J by 6 bases, with 24 bases between the two germline ends. Germline CDR1 and CDR2: DFQATT and SNEGSKA (reference sequence). This CDR3 comprises 15 residues. CDR3 in amino acids: CSGSEWDAGGNGYTF. The CDR3 bases are TGCAGTGGTTCCGAATGGGACGCCGGGGGTAATGGCTACACCTTC.

The rearrangement joins TRBV20-1 to TRBJ1-6; 7 nucleotides match TRBD1. CDR1 and CDR2 (germline): DFQATT, SNEGSKA (reference sequence). The CDR3 loop spans 15 amino acids. Losses at the gene ends were 6 bases for V and 8 bases for J; bases not matched to a gene: 13. The CDR3 coding sequence is TGCAGTGCGACCGGGACAGAGGTGATCTATTCACCCCTCCACTTT. Protein: CSATGTEVIYSPLHF.

The V gene is TRBV29-1, the J gene TRBJ1-1; tentatively, D is TRBD1 (6 bases). The CDR3 sequence is 13 residues long. CDR1 is SQVTM and CDR2 is ANQGSEA in the germline V gene. Trimming removed 3 bases at V and 1 base at J, with 9 bases between. CDR3 loop: CSVDGGENTEAFF. The CDR3 nucleotides are TGCAGCGTTGACGGGGGCGAGAACACTGAAGCTTTCTTT.

The sample holds many counts of this clonotype. The CDR3 coding sequence is TGCAGTGCTTCTATGCAGGGGGCGTTAGACGAGCAGTACTTC. Translating gives CSASMQGALDEQYF. This chain links TRBV20-1 with TRBJ2-7; 8 bases match TRBD1. After removal of 5 bases from V and 5 bases from J, the junction contained 11 bases not matched to a gene. There are 14 residues in the CDR3. Germline assignment: CDR1 DFQATT and CDR2 SNEGSKA (reference sequence).

As regards this clonotype: A single base separates this from a much larger clone, so it may be a read error. The genes are TRBV20-1 and TRBJ2-4; 8 nucleotides line up with TRBD1. The DNA end is a closer match to TRBJ2-7, so the J assignment may be wrong. This CDR3 has 14 residues. Per germline, CDR1 DFQATT and CDR2 SNEGSKA (reference sequence). CDR3 coding DNA: TGCAGTGCTAGAGATTTCAGGGGGCAGTACGAGCAGTACTTC. As protein: CSARDFRGQYEQYF.

This chain connects TRBV2 to TRBJ2-5; TRBD1 aligns across 7 bases. CDR1 and CDR2 (germline): SNHLY, FYNNEI. The trim removed 4 bases at V and 5 bases at J, leaving 10 bases unmatched. CDR3 length equals 15 residues. The CDR3 loop reads CASSVDRDVGETQYF. CDR3 coding DNA: TGTGCCAGCAGTGTTGACAGGGATGTTGGGGAGACCCAGTACTTC.

The V gene is TRBV7-6, the J gene TRBJ2-1, with 11 bases that match TRBD1. In germline, CDR1 is SGHVS, CDR2 FNYEAQ. J lost 12 bases, V lost 5 bases, and 15 bases had no gene match. The CDR3 extends over 16 amino acids. The CDR3 region is CASSHIPGQGDLAQFF. The CDR3 DNA reads as TGTGCCAGCAGCCACATCCCGGGACAGGGGGATCTAGCGCAGTTCTTC.

This chain joins TRBV5-1 and TRBJ1-2; D remains ambiguous. Germline V gene sequence: CDR1 SGHRS, CDR2 YFSETQ. This CDR3 region has 12 residues. V was trimmed by 6 bases and J by 7 bases, leaving 13 bases between them. CDR3 coding DNA: TGCGCCAGCACGGAGGGAGGCCTTGGCTACACCTTC. It is translated as CASTEGGLGYTF.

Worth noting for this clonotype: Mismatch with germline at one junction end may stem from a read error. V usage is TRBV29-1 and J usage is TRBJ2-7; 10 positions agree with TRBD1. Germline CDR1 SQVTM, CDR2 ANQGSEA. This CDR3 has 13 residues. The CDR3 coding sequence is TGCAGCGTTCAGGGACAGGGGCGCGACGAGCGGTACTTC. Encoded protein: CSVQGQGRDERYF.

The chain uses TRBV7-8 and TRBJ2-3; no firm D call. V lost 5 bases and J lost 0, with 6 bases in between. The CDR3 length is 13 residues. The V gene's germline CDR1 is SGHVS and CDR2 FQNEAQ. CDR3 region: CASSGKSTDTQYF. The CDR3 nucleotides are TGTGCCAGCAGCGGAAAGAGCACAGATACGCAGTATTTT. The variable domain in full, with the rest retrieved from reference TRBV7-8 and TRBJ2-3, is GAGVSQSPRYKVAKRGQDVALRCDPISGHVSLFWYQQALGQGPEFLTYFQNEAQLDKSGLPSDRFFAERPEGSVSTLKIQRTQQEDSAVYLCASSGKSTDTQYFGPGTRLTVL.

The chain recombines TRBV6-5 with TRBJ1-1; 8 positions agree with TRBD1. Germline values: CDR1 MNHEY, CDR2 SVGAGI. CDR3 length equals 19 residues. Trimming took 3 bases from V and 4 from J; bases not matched to a gene: 19. The CDR3 nucleotides are TGTGCCAGCAGTTATAATAACAGGGGGGCGCGTTTCGGTGGCACTGAAGCTTTCTTT. This encodes CASSYNNRGARFGGTEAFF.

The V gene is TRBV6-6, the J gene TRBJ1-1, with unresolved D. Trimming removed 8 bases from V and 1 base from J, with 8 bases in between. There are 12 residues in the CDR3. The V gene's germline CDR1 is MNHNY and CDR2 SVGAGI (reference sequence). CDR3 sequence: CASYSSNTEAFF. The CDR3 DNA follows: TGTGCCAGCTACTCTTCGAACACTGAAGCTTTCTTT.

This clonotype occurred a few times. The chain joins TRBV4-1 to TRBJ2-7, with D possibly called TRBD1 or TRBD2 (6 bases each). Germline V gene data show CDR1 as MGHRA and CDR2 as YSYEKL. Deletions cut 4 bases from V and 6 bases from J, with 13 bases between. The length of the CDR3 is 13 residues. The chain's CDR3 is CASSPPRGGEQYF. CDR3 DNA: TGCGCCAGCAGCCCGCCCAGGGGAGGCGAGCAGTACTTC.

This clonotype was seen a few times. CDR3 DNA: TGTGCCATCAGTGCACTTGGAGAGGGACTTAACTATGGCTACACCTTC. Translation gives CAISALGEGLNYGYTF. V and J are TRBV10-3 and TRBJ1-2; D is possibly TRBD1 (5 bases). Deletions cut 4 bases from V and 1 base from J, with 16 bases between. The CDR3 covers 16 residues. Per the germline V gene, CDR1 is ENHRY and CDR2 is SYGVKD.

This clonotype turned up a few times. The genes are TRBV6-6 and TRBJ2-7; weak D call: TRBD2 (6 bases). This CDR3 region has 14 residues. Germline V gene sequence: CDR1 MNHNY, CDR2 SVGAGI (reference sequence). V dropped 10 bases and J dropped 6 bases, with 22 bases sitting between them. The CDR3 region is CATNPGRETSEQYF. CDR3 nucleotides: TGTGCCACCAATCCGGGACGGGAGACCTCCGAGCAGTACTTC.

The chain recombines TRBV6-2 or TRBV6-3 with TRBJ2-7, with 7 bases lining up with TRBD1. This CDR3 region has 15 residues. CDR1 MNHEY and CDR2 SVGEGT come from the germline V gene. With V trimmed by 6 bases and J by 1 base, 9 bases remained unmatched. The CDR3 coding sequence is TGTGCCAGCAGCCATGGACAGGCGTTATCCTACGAGCAGTACTTC. Protein: CASSHGQALSYEQYF.

The J gene is TRBJ2-2, the V gene TRBV15, with D unclear. The CDR3 sequence is 14 residues long. Germline CDR1 is LNHNV and CDR2 is YYDKDF (reference sequence). Trimming removed 5 bases from V and 0 bases from J, with 7 bases in between. The CDR3 DNA reads TGTGCCACCAGCCCGGTAACGAACACCGGGGAGCTGTTTTTT. Translation: CATSPVTNTGELFF.

The V gene is TRBV7-6, the J gene TRBJ2-1; D might be TRBD2 (5 bases). This CDR3 has 15 residues. Between the trimmed V and J ends, which lost 4 bases and 10 bases, there was a span of 20 bases. CDR1 SGHVS and CDR2 FNYEAQ come from the germline V gene. The CDR3 protein is CASSSFLDWGGEQFF. In nucleotides, the CDR3 is TGTGCCAGCAGCTCGTTCCTGGACTGGGGTGGGGAGCAGTTCTTC.

The chain carries TRBV5-1 and TRBJ2-5; the D gene could be TRBD1 or TRBD2 (5 bases each). CDR3 size: 15 residues. CDR1 is SGHRS, CDR2 YFSETQ, per germline. V gave up 4 bases and J gave up 1 base, with 14 bases separating them. CDR3 residues: CASSRDLMSQETQYF. DNA for the CDR3: TGCGCCAGCAGCCGGGACCTAATGAGCCAAGAGACCCAGTACTTC.

This clonotype showed up just a few times. The rearrangement links TRBV7-9 to TRBJ2-7, with 9 bases identical to TRBD1. The germline V gene encodes CDR1 SEHNR and CDR2 FQNEAQ (reference sequence). The CDR3 sequence is 14 residues long. V trimming: 5 bases; J trimming: 6 bases; junction bases outside the gene matches: 8. The CDR3 spells CASSPRDRVGEQYF. DNA for the CDR3: TGTGCCAGCAGCCCCCGGGACAGGGTTGGCGAGCAGTACTTC.

This clonotype turned up a few times. CDR3 DNA sequence: TGCAGTGCCCCCCGGGGCCCAGGGAATCAGCCCCAGCATTTT. Translation: CSAPRGPGNQPQHF. The gene calls are TRBV20-1 and TRBJ1-5; a weak D match, TRBD1 (5 bases). The V gene's germline CDR1 is DFQATT and CDR2 SNEGSKA (reference sequence). Deletions cut 6 bases from V and 4 bases from J, with 16 bases between. CDR3 length equals 14 residues.

The gene calls are TRBV7-2 and TRBJ2-2, with D possibly being TRBD2 (6 bases). The V end was cut by 2 bases, the J end by 4 bases, with 14 bases between. CDR1 is SGHTA and CDR2 is FQGNSA in the germline V gene. The CDR3 covers 16 residues. For the CDR3, the DNA is TGTGCCAGCAGCTTACGGAGCGGAGGGAGCACCGGGGAGCTGTTTTTT. Encoded protein: CASSLRSGGSTGELFF.

The CDR3 nucleotides read TGTGCCAGCAGTGATCGGGGAGGACCACGGCAAGAGACCCAGTACTTC. Amino acids: CASSDRGGPRQETQYF. V is TRBV6-1 and J is TRBJ2-5; a possible D gene is TRBD2 (6 bases). Germline CDR1 is MNHNS and CDR2 is SASEGT. The V and J ends lost 3 bases and 2 bases respectively, with 16 bases between them. This CDR3 comprises 16 residues.

The chain uses TRBV7-9 and TRBJ2-1; D gene uncertain. The CDR3 is 14 residues long. Between the trimmed V and J ends, which lost 4 bases and 4 bases, there was a span of 11 bases. Per germline, CDR1 SEHNR and CDR2 FQNEAQ (reference sequence). CDR3 DNA: TGTGCCAGCAGCTCGCCTACCCCATACAATGAGCAGTTCTTC. Amino acid sequence: CASSSPTPYNEQFF.

This chain links TRBV11-2 with TRBJ2-1, with TRBD2 matching over 7 bases. Germline assignment: CDR1 SGHAT and CDR2 FQNNGV. V lost 1 base to trimming and J lost 7 bases; unmatched junction nucleotides: 7. This CDR3 region has 15 residues. The CDR3 sequence: CASSLVTGGWNEQFF. As DNA, the CDR3 is TGTGCCAGCAGCTTAGTCACGGGGGGATGGAATGAGCAGTTCTTC.

The rearrangement uses TRBV6-1 and TRBJ2-3; the match to TRBD2 covers 7 bases. The CDR3 contains 15 residues. The J segment lost 2 bases and the V segment lost 3 bases, leaving 5 bases of the junction unmatched. Germline CDR1 reads MNHNS; CDR2 reads SASEGT. CDR3 nucleotides: TGTGCCAGCAGTGAGACTAGCTCAGTCACAGATACGCAGTATTTT. This encodes CASSETSSVTDTQYF.

The chain couples TRBV5-1 to TRBJ2-6; TRBD1 matches 10 bases. The CDR3 runs to 17 residues. V was clipped by 0 bases and J by 4 bases; unmatched bases: 4. CDR1 is SGHRS and CDR2 is YFSETQ in the germline V gene. The CDR3 is CASSLGQGASGANVLTF. The CDR3 DNA is TGCGCCAGCAGCTTGGGACAGGGGGCGAGCGGGGCCAACGTCCTGACTTTC. Complete variable domain (other parts from reference TRBV5-1 and TRBJ2-6): KAGVTQTPRYLIKTRGQQVTLSCSPISGHRSVSWYQQTPGQGLQFLFEYFSETQRNKGNFPGRFSGRQFSNSRSEMNVSTLELGDSALYLCASSLGQGASGANVLTFGAGSRLTVL.

This clonotype has only a few counts. The rearrangement links TRBV27 to TRBJ2-4, with D maybe TRBD1 (6 bases). The J call may be wrong; the DNA end is better matched by TRBJ2-7. The CDR3 has 14 amino acids. Germline CDR1 reads MNHEY; CDR2 reads SMNVEV (reference sequence). The CDR3 coding sequence is TGTGCCAGCCACCGGCAAGGACAGAACCACGAGCAGTACTTC. It specifies CASHRQGQNHEQYF.